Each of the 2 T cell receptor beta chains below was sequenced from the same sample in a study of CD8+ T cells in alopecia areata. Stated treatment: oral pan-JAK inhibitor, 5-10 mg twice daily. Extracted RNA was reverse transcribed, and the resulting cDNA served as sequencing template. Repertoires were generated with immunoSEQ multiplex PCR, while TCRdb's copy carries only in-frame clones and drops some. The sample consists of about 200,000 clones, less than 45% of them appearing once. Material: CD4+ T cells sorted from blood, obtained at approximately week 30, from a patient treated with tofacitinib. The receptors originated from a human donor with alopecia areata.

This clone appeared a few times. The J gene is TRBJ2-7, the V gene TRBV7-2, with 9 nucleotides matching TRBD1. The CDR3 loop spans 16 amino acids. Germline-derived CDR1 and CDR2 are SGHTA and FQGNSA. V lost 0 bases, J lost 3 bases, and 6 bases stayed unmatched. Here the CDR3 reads CASSLALTGGLYEQYF. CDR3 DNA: TGTGCCAGCAGCTTAGCATTGACAGGGGGACTCTACGAGCAGTACTTC.

For the CDR3, the DNA is TGTGCCAGCAGTTACGAGGGGATTAGCAATCAGCCCCAGCATTTT. Its protein product is CASSYEGISNQPQHF. The chain recombines TRBV2 with TRBJ1-5; maybe TRBD1 (5 bases). The ends were cut back, 5 bases at V and 0 bases at J, with 11 bases in the middle. Per the germline V gene, CDR1 is SNHLY and CDR2 is FYNNEI. The CDR3 sequence is 15 residues long. Complete variable domain (other parts from reference TRBV2 and TRBJ1-5): EPEVTQTPSHQVTQMGQEVILRCVPISNHLYFYWYRQILGQKVEFLVSFYNNEISEKSEIFDDQFSVERPDGSNFTLKIRSTKLEDSAMYFCASSYEGISNQPQHFGDGTRLSIL.